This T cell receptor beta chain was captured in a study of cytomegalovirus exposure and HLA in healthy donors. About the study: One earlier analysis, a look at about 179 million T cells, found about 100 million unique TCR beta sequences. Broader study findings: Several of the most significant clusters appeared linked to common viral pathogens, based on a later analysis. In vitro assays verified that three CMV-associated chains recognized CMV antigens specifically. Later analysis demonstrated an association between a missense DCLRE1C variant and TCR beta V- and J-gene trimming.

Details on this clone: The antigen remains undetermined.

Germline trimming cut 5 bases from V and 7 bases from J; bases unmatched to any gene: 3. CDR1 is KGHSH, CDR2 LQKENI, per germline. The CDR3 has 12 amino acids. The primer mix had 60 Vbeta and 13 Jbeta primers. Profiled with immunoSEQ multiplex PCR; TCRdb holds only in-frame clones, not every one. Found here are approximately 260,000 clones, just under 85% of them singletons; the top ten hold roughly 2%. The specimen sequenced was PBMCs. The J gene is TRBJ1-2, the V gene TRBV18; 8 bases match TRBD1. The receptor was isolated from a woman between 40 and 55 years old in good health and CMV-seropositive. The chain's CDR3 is CASSTDRGGYTF. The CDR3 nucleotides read TGTGCCAGCTCAACCGACAGGGGTGGCTACACCTTC.